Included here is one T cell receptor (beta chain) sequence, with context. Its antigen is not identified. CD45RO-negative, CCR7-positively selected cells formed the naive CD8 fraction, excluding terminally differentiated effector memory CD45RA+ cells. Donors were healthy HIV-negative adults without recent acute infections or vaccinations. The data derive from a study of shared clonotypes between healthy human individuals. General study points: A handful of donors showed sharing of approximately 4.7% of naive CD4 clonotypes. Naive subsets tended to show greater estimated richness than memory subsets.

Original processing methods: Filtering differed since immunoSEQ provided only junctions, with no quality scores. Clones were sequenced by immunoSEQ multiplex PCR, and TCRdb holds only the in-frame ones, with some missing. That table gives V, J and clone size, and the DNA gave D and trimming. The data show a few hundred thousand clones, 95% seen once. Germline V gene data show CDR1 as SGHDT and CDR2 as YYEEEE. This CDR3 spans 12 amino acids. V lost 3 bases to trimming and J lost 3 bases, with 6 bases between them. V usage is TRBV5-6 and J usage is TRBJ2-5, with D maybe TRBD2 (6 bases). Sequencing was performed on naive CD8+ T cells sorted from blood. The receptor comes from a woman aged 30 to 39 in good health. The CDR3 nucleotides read TGTGCCAGCAGCTCGGGGGAAGAGACCCAGTACTTC. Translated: CASSSGEETQYF.